These 19 T cell receptor beta chains were all obtained from the same sample, sequenced in a study of blood T cell repertoires in COVID-19. The assay was immunoSEQ multiplex PCR, and TCRdb's table has in-frame clones only and misses some. The table records 55,000 to 60,000 clones, more than 75% of them present only once. The sequencing sample was made of peripheral blood. These receptors all come from a man in his forties or fifties with active COVID-19.

V and J are TRBV15 and TRBJ1-5; TRBD1 matches at 8 bases. Germline V lookup: CDR1 LNHNV, CDR2 YYDKDF (reference sequence). The CDR3 runs 18 residues. The V segment lost 2 bases and the J segment 2 bases; nucleotides outside the gene matches: 11. CDR3 loop: CATSRPNRGAGGNQPQHF. The CDR3 DNA reads TGTGCCACCAGCAGACCCAACAGGGGGGCGGGGGGCAATCAGCCCCAGCATTTT.

The V and J genes are TRBV18 and TRBJ1-1; weak D call: TRBD1 (5 bases). Germline V lookup: CDR1 KGHSH, CDR2 LQKENI. V was cut by 3 bases and J by 9 bases, with 11 bases left in between. This CDR3 contains 12 residues. This CDR3 reads CASSPGEGKAFF. The CDR3 nucleotides are TGTGCCAGCTCACCTGGGGAGGGGAAAGCTTTCTTT. Supplemented by reference TRBV18 and TRBJ1-1, the full variable domain reads NAGVMQNPRHLVRRRGQEARLRCSPMKGHSHVYWYRQLPEEGLKFMVYLQKENIIDESGMPKERFSAEFPKEGPSILRIQQVVRGDSAAYFCASSPGEGKAFFGQGTRLTVV.

In this sample, this clone turned up once. V is TRBV6-5 and J is TRBJ2-1, with no clear D. The CDR3 loop spans 12 amino acids. Trimming stripped 8 bases from V and 2 bases from J, with 7 bases between. The germline CDR1 and CDR2 sequences are MNHEY and SVGAGI. CDR3 protein: CASEKTYNEQFF. As DNA, the CDR3 is TGTGCCAGCGAGAAGACCTACAATGAGCAGTTCTTC.

The chain couples TRBV7-9 to TRBJ2-1; 7 nucleotides align to TRBD2. The trim removed 3 bases at V and 9 bases at J, leaving 5 bases unmatched. The CDR3 length is 13 residues. The germline V gene has CDR1 SEHNR and CDR2 FQNEAQ (reference sequence). The CDR3: CASSFTSEGEQFF. The CDR3 DNA reads as TGTGCCAGCAGCTTTACTAGCGAAGGTGAGCAGTTCTTC.

V and J are TRBV11-1 and TRBJ2-1; 10 nucleotides match TRBD1. Germline CDR1 SGHAT, CDR2 FQDESV (reference sequence). The CDR3 is 16 amino acids. Trimming cost V 4 bases and J 0 bases; bases outside gene matches: 3. CDR3 coding DNA: TGTGCCAGCAGCTCCTGGGACAGGGGCTCCTACAATGAGCAGTTCTTC. The encoded protein is CASSSWDRGSYNEQFF.

The chain uses TRBV7-2 and TRBJ1-6; 7 bases match TRBD1. After removal of 5 bases from V and 8 bases from J, the junction contained 3 bases not matched to a gene. Germline values: CDR1 SGHTA, CDR2 FQGNSA. The CDR3 extends over 13 amino acids. For the CDR3, the DNA is TGTGCCAGCAGCCGGGACAGTTATTCACCCCTCCACTTT. As protein: CASSRDSYSPLHF.

CDR3 DNA: TGTGCCAGCAGCTCTCGGGACAGGGGATACGAGCAGTACTTC. It specifies CASSSRDRGYEQYF. V is TRBV7-9 and J is TRBJ2-7; 10 nucleotides line up with TRBD1. Germline assignment: CDR1 SEHNR and CDR2 FQNEAQ (reference sequence). Losses at the gene ends were 4 bases for V and 4 bases for J; bases not matched to a gene: 4. The CDR3 is 14 residues long.

The rearrangement links TRBV19 to TRBJ1-5, with a weak D call TRBD1 (5 bases). V lost 6 bases to trimming and J lost 0 bases, with 12 bases between them. The V gene's germline CDR1 is LNHDA and CDR2 SQIVND (reference sequence). The CDR3 loop spans 15 amino acids. The CDR3 loop reads CASSPFRDSNQPQHF. The CDR3, as DNA: TGTGCCAGTAGCCCTTTCAGGGATAGCAATCAGCCCCAGCATTTT.

This clone came up once. The chain has TRBV7-3 and TRBJ2-1; 12 bases match TRBD2. This CDR3 spans 16 amino acids. CDR1 and CDR2 from the germline V gene are SGHTA and FQGTGA. V gave up 5 bases and J gave up 2 bases; unmatched junction bases: 4. This chain's CDR3 is CASSPPSGRAYNEQFF. The CDR3 DNA is TGTGCCAGCAGCCCTCCTAGCGGGAGGGCCTACAATGAGCAGTTCTTC.

J is TRBJ2-5 and V is TRBV11-2; D might be TRBD2 (5 bases). The CDR3 covers 12 residues. V shed 5 bases and J shed 5 bases, with 9 bases lying between them. The germline CDR1 and CDR2 sequences are SGHAT and FQNNGV. CDR3 region: CASSRPGETQYF. The CDR3 DNA reads as TGTGCCAGCAGCCGTCCGGGGGAGACCCAGTACTTC.

The chain joins TRBV6-1 to TRBJ1-5, with a weak D call TRBD1 (6 bases). The CDR3 consists of 15 residues. V lost 2 bases to trimming and J lost 2 bases, with 10 bases between them. Per the germline V gene, CDR1 is MNHNS and CDR2 is SASEGT. The CDR3 sequence: CASSEYSGGNQPQHF. The CDR3 DNA follows: TGTGCCAGCAGTGAATATTCAGGGGGCAATCAGCCCCAGCATTTT.

CDR3 amino acids: CASSQDKGRTGGFVWQYF. Here the CDR3 DNA reads TGTGCCAGCAGCCAAGATAAGGGCAGGACAGGTGGTTTCGTTTGGCAGTATTTT. The chain has TRBV3-1 (or the pseudogene TRBV3-2) and TRBJ2-3, with 7 nucleotides matching TRBD1. Trimming at V came to 0 bases and at J to 11 bases, leaving 20 bases not matched to a gene. Per the germline V gene, CDR1 is LGHDT and CDR2 is YNNKEL (reference sequence). This CDR3 has 18 amino acids.

The rearrangement links TRBV6-1 to TRBJ2-5; weak D call: TRBD1 (5 bases). Germline CDR1 reads MNHNS; CDR2 reads SASEGT. CDR3 length: 15 residues. Trimming left V 2 bases short and J 3 bases short, with 13 bases between. The CDR3 here is CASSEMQGYKETQYF. CDR3 coding DNA: TGTGCCAGCAGTGAAATGCAGGGCTACAAAGAGACCCAGTACTTC.

The chain is built from TRBV15 and TRBJ1-6, with a tentative D call TRBD1 (5 bases). Trimming shortened V by 0 bases and J by 4 bases, and 13 bases separated the two germline ends. Germline V gene data show CDR1 as LNHNV and CDR2 as YYDKDF (reference sequence). The CDR3 is 17 amino acids. The CDR3 bases are TGTGCCACCAGCAGAGATATAGGGGCCGGATATAATTCACCCCTCCACTTT. Translated: CATSRDIGAGYNSPLHF.

V and J are TRBV5-1 and TRBJ1-4, with 7 positions matching TRBD1. The CDR3 has 16 amino acids. From germline, CDR1 is SGHRS and CDR2 YFSETQ. The V gene end was trimmed by 4 bases and the J gene end by 5 bases; junction bases not matched to a gene: 11. CDR3 in DNA: TGCGCCAGCAGCCCCGGCTTGACAGGGATCAATGAAAAACTGTTTTTT. It codes for CASSPGLTGINEKLFF.

This sequence joins TRBV7-9 and TRBJ2-7, with 7 bases lining up with TRBD2. V dropped 5 bases and J dropped 5; count of bases not matched to a gene: 9. From germline, CDR1 is SEHNR and CDR2 FQNEAQ (reference sequence). The CDR3 sequence is 14 residues long. The DNA for the CDR3 is TGTGCCAGCAGCCAGCGGGAAAAGATCAACGAGCAGTACTTC. Translated, it gives CASSQREKINEQYF. Complete variable domain (other parts from reference TRBV7-9 and TRBJ2-7): DTGVSQNPRHKITKRGQNVTFRCDPISEHNRLYWYRQTLGQGPEFLTYFQNEAQLEKSRLLSDRFSAERPKGSFSTLEIQRTEQGDSAMYLCASSQREKINEQYFGPGTRLTVT.

V is TRBV5-6 and J is TRBJ1-2, with 12 bases fitting TRBD1. Germline CDR1 and CDR2: SGHDT and YYEEEE. With 5 bases clipped from V and 7 bases from J, the junction kept 6 bases outside the gene matches. The length of the CDR3 is 14 residues. CDR3 coding DNA: TGTGCCAGCAGTCACGGGACAGGGGGCGGTGGCTACACCTTC. It encodes CASSHGTGGGGYTF.

A word on this clone: Within the sample, other DNA sequences also encode this same CDR3. The chain carries TRBV19 and TRBJ1-5, with 11 nucleotides matching TRBD1. The CDR3 sequence is 14 residues long. J was trimmed by 5 bases and V by 3 bases; bases with no gene match: 0. CDR1 is LNHDA, CDR2 SQIVND, per germline (reference sequence). The CDR3 bases are TGTGCCAGTAGTATGGGACAGGGGGATCAGCCCCAGCATTTT. Residues: CASSMGQGDQPQHF.

The rearrangement joins TRBV5-5 to TRBJ2-7; D gene uncertain. This CDR3 contains 12 residues. V lost 0 bases and J lost 5, with 6 bases in between. Germline CDR1 is SGHKS and CDR2 is YYEKEE (reference sequence). The CDR3 reads CASSLDSHEQYF. The CDR3 region has the DNA TGTGCCAGCAGCTTGGACAGCCACGAGCAGTACTTC.